This T cell receptor (beta chain) was retrieved from a study of T cell responses to AZD1222 COVID-19 vaccine. Study-wide context: The study pooled second doses at about 4 or about 12 weeks. Whole-study results and caveats: Donors in the cohort were predominantly white British and more often female, and clonal diversity was possibly underestimated. Receipt of two AZD1222 doses was followed by a rise in Spike-specific TCR breadth and depth.

Turning to this clone: Its antigen remains unidentified.

The table came from immunoSEQ multiplex PCR; TCRdb's copy has only in-frame clones and leaves some out. This table holds more than 150,000 clones, about nine tenths found once. V lost 5 bases, J lost 6 bases, and 13 bases lay in between. CDR1 is LGHNA, CDR2 YNFKEQ, per germline. This CDR3 contains 14 residues. J is TRBJ2-2 and V is TRBV4-2; D may be TRBD1 (6 bases). This receptor was obtained from an adult in good health. The source material was peripheral blood, sampled on day 0 of AZD1222 vaccination. CDR3 sequence: CASSTEGDAGELFF. The CDR3 region has the DNA TGTGCCAGCAGCACCGAGGGGGACGCCGGGGAGCTGTTTTTT.